What follows describes a single T cell receptor (beta chain). The data stem from a study of control samples from healthy donors and cancer patients. Assay: immunoSEQ multiplex PCR; the TCRdb copy retains only in-frame clones and omits some. The sample has approximately 150,000 clones; approximately 94% are singletons. The receptor comes from a man aged 40-49 years in good health. Source material: blood.

The CDR3 region is CASTPGARTNEKLFF. The DNA of the CDR3 is TGTGCCAGTACCCCGGGGGCTAGGACTAATGAAAAACTGTTTTTT. This rearrangement joins TRBV19 to TRBJ1-4; possible D gene TRBD1, 6 bases. This CDR3 is 15 amino acids long. V was clipped by 7 bases and J by 2 bases, with 14 bases between them. In germline, CDR1 is LNHDA, CDR2 SQIVND (reference sequence).